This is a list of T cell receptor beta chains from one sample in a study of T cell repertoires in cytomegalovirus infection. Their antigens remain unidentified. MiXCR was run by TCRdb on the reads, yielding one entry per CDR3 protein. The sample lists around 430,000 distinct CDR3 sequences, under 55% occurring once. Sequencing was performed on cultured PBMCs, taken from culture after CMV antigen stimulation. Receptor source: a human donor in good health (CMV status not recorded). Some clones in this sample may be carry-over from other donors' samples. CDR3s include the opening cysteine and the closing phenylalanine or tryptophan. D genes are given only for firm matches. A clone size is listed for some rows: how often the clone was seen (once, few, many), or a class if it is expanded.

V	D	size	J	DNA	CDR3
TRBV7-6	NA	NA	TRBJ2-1	TGTGCCAGCAGCGGTTCCGGGACTTGGAACAATGAGCAGTTCTTC	CASSGSGTWNNEQFF
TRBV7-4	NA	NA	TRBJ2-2	TGTGCCAGCAGCCGGCTGTGGGGGGGCCCCCACACCGGGGAGCTGTTTTTT	CASSRLWGGPHTGELFF
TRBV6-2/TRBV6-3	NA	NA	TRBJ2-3	TGTGCCAGCGGCAGACTAGACACGCAGTATTTT	CASGRLDTQYF
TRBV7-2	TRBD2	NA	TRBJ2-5	TGTGCCAGCAGCTTACTCGGAGCGGGAGGGGAGACCCAGTACTTC	CASSLLGAGGETQYF
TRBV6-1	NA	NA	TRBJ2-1	TGTGCCAGCAATCAACCGAAGGGGTACGCGGGCCCAAACAATGAGCAGTTCTTC	CASNQPKGYAGPNNEQFF
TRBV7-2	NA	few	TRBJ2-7	TGTGCCAGCAGCTTTCCTGGGACCGAGCAGTACTTC	CASSFPGTEQYF
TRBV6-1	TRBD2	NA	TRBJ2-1	TGTGCCAGCAGTTTCCCCCGGGAGGGCGGTGAGCAGTTCTTC	CASSFPREGGEQFF
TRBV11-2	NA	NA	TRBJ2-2	TGTGCCAGCAGTTGGGGGGGCTCGTACACCGGGGAGCTGTTTTTT	CASSWGGSYTGELFF
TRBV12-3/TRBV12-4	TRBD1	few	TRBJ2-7	TGTGCCAGCAGAGCGGCAGGGGGTTCCTACGAGCAGTACTTC	CASRAAGGSYEQYF
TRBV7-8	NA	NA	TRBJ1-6	TGTGCCAGCAGCTTAGAGGGGATGGCTTCACCCCTCCACTTT	CASSLEGMASPLHF
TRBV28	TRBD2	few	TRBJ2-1	TGTGCCAGCAGCCCCCAGGGACTAGCGGGGGGGCCCGATGAGCAGTTCTTC	CASSPQGLAGGPDEQFF
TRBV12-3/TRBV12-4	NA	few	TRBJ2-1	TGTGCCAGCAGTTTAGTCGGGCATAACCCGCAGTTCTTC	CASSLVGHNPQFF
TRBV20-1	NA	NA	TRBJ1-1	TGCAGTGTGGGAGGGGCCCGATTGGCTTTCTTT	CSVGGARLAFF
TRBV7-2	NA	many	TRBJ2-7	TGTGCCAGCAGCTGGCGGAAGCTCGGAGAGCAGTACTTC	CASSWRKLGEQYF
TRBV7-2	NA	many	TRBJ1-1	TGTGCCAGCAGCCCCCCGGGGGACACTGAAGCTTTCTTT	CASSPPGDTEAFF
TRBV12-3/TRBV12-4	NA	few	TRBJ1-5	TGTGCCAGCAGTTGGAATGACCATCAGCCCCAGCATTTT	CASSWNDHQPQHF
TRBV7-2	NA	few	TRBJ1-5	TGTGCCAGCAGCGCCCGGGCAGGGGACAATCAGCCCCAGCATTTT	CASSARAGDNQPQHF
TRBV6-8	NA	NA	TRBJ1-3	TGTGCCAGCAGTTACGGGAATGGAAACACCATATATTTT	CASSYGNGNTIYF
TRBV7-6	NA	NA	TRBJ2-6	TGTGCCAGCAGCTCAGTAAGACGGATCTCTGGGGCCAACGTCCTGACTTTC	CASSSVRRISGANVLTF
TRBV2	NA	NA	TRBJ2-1	TGTGCCAGGACAGTCTACAATGAGCAGTTCTTC	CARTVYNEQFF
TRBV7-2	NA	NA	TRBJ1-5	TGTGCCAGCAGCTCTTACAGGGCCGATCAGCCCCAGCATTTT	CASSSYRADQPQHF
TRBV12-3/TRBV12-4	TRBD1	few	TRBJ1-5	TGTGCCAGCAGCAGGACAGGGGTGTACAATCAGCCCCAGCATTTT	CASSRTGVYNQPQHF
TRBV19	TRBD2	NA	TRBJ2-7	TGTGCCAGTAAGCGGGGGGCCCTCCCATGGGACGAGCAGTACTTC	CASKRGALPWDEQYF
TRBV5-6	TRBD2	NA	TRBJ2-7	TGTGCCAGCAGCTACCCGGGACTAGCGGGGGACACCTACGAGCAGTACTTC	CASSYPGLAGDTYEQYF
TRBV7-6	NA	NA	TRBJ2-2	TGTGCCAGCACCTCCCTTGGAGGTCCGGGGGAGCTGTTTTTT	CASTSLGGPGELFF
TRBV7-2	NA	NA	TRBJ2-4	TGTGCCAGCAGCTTATCGGAGGGCCCGGGTAACATTCAGTACTTC	CASSLSEGPGNIQYF
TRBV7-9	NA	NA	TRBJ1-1	TGTGCCAGCAGCCGTCGGGAGGGGTGGATTGAAGCTTTCTTT	CASSRREGWIEAFF
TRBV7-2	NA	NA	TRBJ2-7	TGTGCCAGCAGCATGAGAACCTCCTACGAGCAGTACTTC	CASSMRTSYEQYF
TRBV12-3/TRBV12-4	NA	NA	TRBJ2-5	TGTGCCAGCAGTTTAGCGCTCCAGAAAGAGACCCAGTACTTC	CASSLALQKETQYF
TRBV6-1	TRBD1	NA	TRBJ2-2	TGTGCCTTCAAGGGGGACAGGCGGGCCCAAACTTCGAACACCGGGGAGCTGTTTTTT	CAFKGDRRAQTSNTGELFF
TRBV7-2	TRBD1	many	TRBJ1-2	TGTGCCAGCAGCCTCAACAGGGGGCGCAGCTATGGCTACACCTTC	CASSLNRGRSYGYTF
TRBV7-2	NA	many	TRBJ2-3	TGTGCCAGCAGTTATGGGTCCGGAGGAGATACGCAGTATTTT	CASSYGSGGDTQYF
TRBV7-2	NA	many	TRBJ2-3	TGTGCCAGCAGCTTAAGGTCCGGGACCAGAACGTCCACAGATACGCAGTATTTT	CASSLRSGTRTSTDTQYF
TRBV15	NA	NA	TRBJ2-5	TGTGCCACCAGCAGCCGGACAAGCGAGACCCAGTACTTC	CATSSRTSETQYF
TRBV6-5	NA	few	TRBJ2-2	TGTGCCAGCACCGACAGGACCCCGGGCGGGGAGCTGTTTTTT	CASTDRTPGGELFF
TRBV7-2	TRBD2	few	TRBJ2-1	TGTGCCAGCAGCTTAGTGGCTAGCGGGAGTAGCTACAATGAGCAGTTCTTC	CASSLVASGSSYNEQFF
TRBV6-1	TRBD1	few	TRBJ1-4	TGTGCCAGCCTAGGGGACAGGCGGAGTGAAAAACTGTTTTTT	CASLGDRRSEKLFF
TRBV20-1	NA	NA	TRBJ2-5	TGCAGTGCTAGAAACCCGATGAACCAAGAGACCCAGTACTTC	CSARNPMNQETQYF
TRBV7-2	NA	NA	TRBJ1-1	TGTGCCAGCAGCTGGGCGAAAACGGGGATGAACACTGAAGCTTTCTTT	CASSWAKTGMNTEAFF
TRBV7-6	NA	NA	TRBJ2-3	TGTGCCAGCAGCTTAACCCCGGCCACAGATACGCAGTATTTT	CASSLTPATDTQYF
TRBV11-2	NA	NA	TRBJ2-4	TGTGCCAGCAGCGCCGGACCCAAAAACATTCAGTACTTC	CASSAGPKNIQYF
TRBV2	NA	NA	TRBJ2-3	TGTGCCAGCAACCAGGGCGCAGATACGCAGTATTTT	CASNQGADTQYF
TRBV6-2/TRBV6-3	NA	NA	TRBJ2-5	TGTGCCAGCAGGTATGGGGAGACCCAGTACTTC	CASRYGETQYF
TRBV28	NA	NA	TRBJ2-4	TGTGCCAGCAGTTTATGGGGGTTAGCCAAAAACATTCAGTACTTC	CASSLWGLAKNIQYF